The sequence of this TCR beta chain was determined in a study of blood T cell repertoires in COVID-19. Across the whole study: Nucleic acid was either cDNA or gDNA, and it came from T cells, B-cell-depleted T cells, or PBMCs.

The authors' processing: Nucleated cell counts were estimated from reference gene primer amplification. Method: immunoSEQ multiplex PCR; TCRdb's copy keeps in-frame clones and lacks some. That table is the source of V, J and clone size, and D and trimming were worked out from the DNA. The sample records 99,000 or so clones, around four fifths being singletons. Germline values: CDR1 SGHDT, CDR2 YYEEEE. J was trimmed by 0 bases and V by 1 base; bases with no gene match: 9. CDR3 size: 19 residues. Sequenced input: peripheral blood. The chain has TRBV5-6 and TRBJ1-6; 8 bases agree with TRBD1. The clonotype was recovered from a man aged 55-75 years with acute or convalescent COVID-19. CDR3 loop: CASSLLFGTGSSYNSPLHF. As DNA, the CDR3 is TGTGCCAGCAGCTTGTTATTCGGGACAGGTAGCTCCTATAATTCACCCCTCCACTTT.